This T cell receptor beta chain was observed in a study of blood T cells in healthy people across ages. The second PCR ran roughly 6 to 11 cycles with a sample-barcoded 5' primer and J-beta primers. MiXCR was run by TCRdb on the 5' RACE reads, yielding one entry per CDR3 protein. The sample consists of fewer than 1 million distinct CDR3 sequences, approximately 44% of them appearing once. The authors extracted at least 6 micrograms of total RNA per sample. CDR3 length equals 12 residues. Per germline, CDR1 DFQATT and CDR2 SNEGSKA (reference sequence). V lost 5 bases and J lost 4, with 8 bases in between. This clonotype appeared a few times.

This sequence was found in a man aged 60 to 69 in good health. The sample consisted of blood. This chain joins TRBV20-1 and TRBJ1-4; no reliable D call. The CDR3 DNA follows: TGCAGTGCTGGTGGGAATAATGAAAAACTGTTTTTT. Translation: CSAGGNNEKLFF.